This T cell receptor beta chain was sequenced in a study of blood T cell repertoires in COVID-19. This clone has only one observation. The assay was immunoSEQ multiplex PCR, and TCRdb's table has in-frame clones only and misses some. The sample shows approximately 150,000 clones, around four fifths of them seen only once. This CDR3 has 15 amino acids. From germline, CDR1 is SGHTA and CDR2 FQGTGA. V was clipped by 3 bases and J by 4 bases, with 12 bases between them. The chain joins TRBV7-3 to TRBJ1-4, with D uncertain. This TCR was sampled from a man between 65 and 79 years old who had been exposed to COVID-19. The sample was PBMCs or T cells enriched from blood (not recorded which). This CDR3 reads CASSFYTEVNEKLFF. In nucleotides, the CDR3 is TGTGCCAGCAGCTTCTACACAGAAGTTAATGAAAAACTGTTTTTT.